Listed below are T cell receptor beta chains from one sample, sequenced in a study of lymphopenia after photon versus proton radiotherapy. TCRdb's table, derived via immunoSEQ multiplex PCR, lists solely in-frame clones and lacks some. The table lists about 22,000 clones, roughly 91% of them singletons. Sample: peripheral blood, taken from a patient treated with proton-based radiotherapy. The origin of the receptors is a woman in her seventies with pancreatic cancer. Some clones in this sample may be carry-over from other donors' samples. Both conserved end residues are part of each CDR3. The order of the fields is clone size, J gene, D gene, V gene, CDR3 DNA, CDR3 protein. The D gene is left open where the match is weak. The size field is filled for only some rows; it gives once, few, many or a size class.

- TRBJ2-7 TRBD2 TRBV7-9 TGTGCCAGCAGCTTCTTAGCGGGAGCAAACGAGCAGTACTTC CASSFLAGANEQYF
- TRBJ2-3 TRBD1 TRBV7-9 TGTGCCAGCAGCTTATTCGACAGGGGGACAGATACGCAGTATTTT CASSLFDRGTDTQYF
- TRBJ2-1 - TRBV30 TGTGCCTGGATTCTAGACCTAGGGCCCTACAATGAGCAGTTCTTC CAWILDLGPYNEQFF
- TRBJ2-5 - TRBV10-3 TGTGCCATCAGTGATATTAGCGGCCTAGGGGGAGAGACCCAGTACTTC CAISDISGLGGETQYF
- TRBJ2-3 - TRBV7-9 TGTGCCAGCACCCCTACTAGCAGCACAGATACGCAGTATTTT CASTPTSSTDTQYF
- TRBJ1-1 - TRBV18 TGTGCCAGCTCACCGAGTTCACGGGAAGGTGAAGCTTTCTTT CASSPSSREGEAFF
- TRBJ2-6 TRBD1 TRBV5-1 TGCGCCAGCAGCCAAACTGGGACAGGGGGCGCCGCTGGGGCCAACGTCCTGACTTTC CASSQTGTGGAAGANVLTF
- TRBJ2-1 - TRBV19 TGTGCCAGTAGTATCAGCGGCGGGAAGGTTGAGCAGTTCTTC CASSISGGKVEQFF
- TRBJ1-3 - TRBV5-1 TGCGCCAGCAGCCCAGCATATGGCAGGGGAACTGGAAACACCATATATTTT CASSPAYGRGTGNTIYF
- TRBJ1-6 - TRBV4-1 TGCGCCAGCAGCCAAGATCGGGCTTCACCCCTCCACTTT CASSQDRASPLHF
- TRBJ2-1 - TRBV19 TGTGCCAGTAGTATCCCAACGGGAGAGCAGTTCTTC CASSIPTGEQFF
- TRBJ2-4 - TRBV10-3 TGTGCCATTCTGAACATTCAGTACTTC CAILNIQYF
- TRBJ2-6 - TRBV19 TGTGCCAGTAGTATAGAGAGAACAGGGAGTGTCTCTGGGGCCAACGTCCTGACTTTC CASSIERTGSVSGANVLTF
- TRBJ2-1 - TRBV5-1 TGCGCCAGCAGCGACGACTTAGCGGTAAGCTCCTACAATGAGCAGTTCTTC CASSDDLAVSSYNEQFF
- TRBJ2-5 TRBD2 TRBV10-1 TGCGCCAGCAGTGAGTACCCCCAAGAGACTAGCGGGAGGGCCCCCCAAGAGACCCAGTACTTC CASSEYPQETSGRAPQETQYF
- TRBJ2-1 - TRBV4-2 TGTGCCAGCAGCCAAGAAAATACGGGAGTCGACAATGAGCAGTTCTTC CASSQENTGVDNEQFF
- TRBJ2-1 - TRBV5-4 TGTGCCAGCAGCCCTGGGTCCGGGGGTGGTTTTTACAATGAGCAGTTCTTC CASSPGSGGGFYNEQFF
- TRBJ2-6 - TRBV5-4 TGTGCCAGCAGCTATGGGGCGACTGGTGCGTTGGGGGCCAACGTCCTGACTTTC CASSYGATGALGANVLTF
- TRBJ2-7 TRBD2 TRBV6-1 TGTGCCAGCGGACTAGCGGGATACTACGAGCAGTACTTC CASGLAGYYEQYF
- TRBJ2-1 - TRBV29-1 TGCAGCGCTCCGACAGGCGTCCACAATGAGCAGTTCTTC CSAPTGVHNEQFF
- TRBJ2-5 TRBD2 TRBV4-1 TGCGCCAGCAGCCAAGATTTCGGGAGGGCCAGGGAGACCCAGTACTTC CASSQDFGRARETQYF
- TRBJ2-5 - TRBV5-1 TGCGCCAGCAGCTCGGGACATACCGAGACCCAGTACTTC CASSSGHTETQYF
few TRBJ1-2 - TRBV6-5 TGTGCCAGCAGTTACTCTCCGGACAGTTATCGTGGCTACACCTTC CASSYSPDSYRGYTF
- TRBJ2-1 - TRBV4-3 TGCGCCAGCAGTCACACTTGGGACAATGAGCAGTTCTTC CASSHTWDNEQFF
- TRBJ2-3 TRBD2 TRBV19 TGTGCCAGTAGTAGGACTAGCGGTAGCACAGATACGCAGTATTTT CASSRTSGSTDTQYF
- TRBJ2-5 TRBD2 TRBV29-1 TGCAGCGTTGGACTAGCGGGAGGGCCGGGGGAGACCCAGTACTTC CSVGLAGGPGETQYF
- TRBJ1-1 - TRBV18 TGTGCCAGCTCACGTACGACAAGGGGCACTGAAGCTTTCTTT CASSRTTRGTEAFF
- TRBJ1-1 - TRBV9 TGTGCCAGCAGCCCAGGATTGAACACTGAAGCTTTCTTT CASSPGLNTEAFF
- TRBJ2-1 - TRBV29-1 TGCAGCGTTGAAGACAGGTGGGAGCAGTTCTTC CSVEDRWEQFF
- TRBJ2-1 TRBD2 TRBV12-5 TGTGCTAGTGGTTTGAATCGAGCGGGAGGGCTATCCAGCTCCTACAATGAGCAGTTCTTC CASGLNRAGGLSSSYNEQFF
once TRBJ2-7 TRBD2 TRBV7-9 TGTGCCAGCAGCTTGGTGGGCGGGGGGTACGAGCAGTACTTC CASSLVGGGYEQYF
- TRBJ2-1 TRBD2 TRBV4-1 TGCGCCAGCAGCCCGGGACTAGCGGGGTACAATGAGCAGTTCTTC CASSPGLAGYNEQFF
- TRBJ1-5 TRBD1 TRBV11-2 TGTGCCAGCAGCTTAGACCAAGACAGGGGGCCTAGGAATAGCAATCAGCCCCAGCATTTT CASSLDQDRGPRNSNQPQHF
few TRBJ1-5 - TRBV30 TGTGCCTGGGCATATAGCAATCAGCCCCAGCATTTT CAWAYSNQPQHF
- TRBJ2-5 - TRBV25-1 TGTGCCAGCAGTGGACGAGGGGAGACCCAGTACTTC CASSGRGETQYF
- TRBJ2-7 TRBD2 TRBV19 TGTGCCAGTGGCCCGACTAGCCTCCTATACGAGCAGTACTTC CASGPTSLLYEQYF
- TRBJ1-1 TRBD1 TRBV15 TGTGCCACCAGCTCCCGGGAGGGGGCCATTCTAACTGAAGCTTTCTTT CATSSREGAILTEAFF
few TRBJ2-5 - TRBV5-1 TGCGCCAGCAGCTTGCTGGGTTGGGACCAAGAGACCCAGTACTTC CASSLLGWDQETQYF
once TRBJ2-1 - TRBV14 TGTGCCAGCAATAGGCAAGCCCACAATGAGCAGTTCTTC CASNRQAHNEQFF
- TRBJ2-5 TRBD2 TRBV5-4 TGTGCCAGCAGCGGACGGACTAGCGGGGGAGAGACCCAGTACTTC CASSGRTSGGETQYF
- TRBJ1-2 TRBD1 TRBV5-1 TGCGCCAGCAGGGACCGGACAGGATTAACTATGGACTATGGCTACACCTTC CASRDRTGLTMDYGYTF
- TRBJ2-1 TRBD1 TRBV28 TGTGCCAGCATACACCGGGACAGGGGAATTTTCGAGCAGTTCTTC CASIHRDRGIFEQFF
- TRBJ2-1 - TRBV5-1 TGCGCCAGCAGCCGGGGGGCAGACAATGAGCAGTTCTTC CASSRGADNEQFF
once TRBJ1-1 - TRBV5-1 TGCGCCAGCAGCTCCTACGAGATGAACACTGAAGCTTTCTTT CASSSYEMNTEAFF
- TRBJ2-3 TRBD2 TRBV5-6 TGTGCCAGCAGCCCTCCTAGCGGACCCTCCACAGATACGCAGTATTTT CASSPPSGPSTDTQYF
- TRBJ1-4 TRBD1 TRBV5-1 TGCGCCAGCAGCAGTACAGGGGGCGATGAAAAACTGTTTTTT CASSSTGGDEKLFF
- TRBJ2-7 TRBD2 TRBV7-6 TGTGCCAGCAGCCTTAGCGGGAGATCTTCCGAGCAGTACTTC CASSLSGRSSEQYF
once TRBJ1-4 - TRBV14 TGTGCCAGCAGCCAAGATCGGGGGGCGTTGGAAAAACTGTTTTTT CASSQDRGALEKLFF
- TRBJ1-5 TRBD1 TRBV19 TGTGCCAGTACCCGAGGGGGACAGGGAGGGATTCAGCCCCAGCATTTT CASTRGGQGGIQPQHF
- TRBJ2-5 TRBD1 TRBV11-2 TGTGCCAGCAGCCGAGGGGCAGGGGGCCTCGAGACCCAGTACTTC CASSRGAGGLETQYF
- TRBJ1-2 - TRBV6-1 TGTGCCAGCAGTGAAGCGCCGGGGGGGAACTATGGCTACACCTTC CASSEAPGGNYGYTF
- TRBJ2-3 - TRBV13 TGTGCCAGCAGCTTAGTTGGTACGCAGTATTTT CASSLVGTQYF
- TRBJ1-1 - TRBV7-8 TGTGCCAGCAGGCTATCGACAGGGAACACTGAAGCTTTCTTT CASRLSTGNTEAFF